This T cell receptor beta chain stems from a study of T cells after yellow fever vaccination. Study at large: Preparing low-cell-number fractions relied on SMART-Seq v4 Ultra Low Input. General study results and limits: Faster peaking, at day 5 versus 15, marked a secondary response that was weaker. Reappearance after the booster was seen for most primary-vaccination clones, at 95% to 96% CD4 and about 90% CD8.

As regards this clonotype: Its antigen remains unknown.

For TCR, cDNA came from 5'RACE template switching, which added a universal primer site and UMIs. TCRdb passed the 5' RACE reads through MiXCR, listing each CDR3 protein once. The sample carries around 550,000 distinct CDR3 sequences, about 19% recorded once. CDR3 size: 13 residues. Germline assignment: CDR1 MNHNS and CDR2 SASEGT. The V end was cut by 5 bases, the J end by 4 bases, with 8 bases between. The J gene is TRBJ1-4, the V gene TRBV6-1, with D possibly TRBD1 on 5 matching bases. The specimen comprised PBMCs, sampled 15 days after the yellow fever booster vaccination. The receptor's source is a man aged 30 to 45 who received the YFV17D yellow fever vaccine. This CDR3 is CASSPQGNEKLFF. The CDR3 DNA follows: TGTGCCAGCAGTCCCCAGGGTAATGAAAAACTGTTTTTT.